This T cell receptor (beta chain) was identified during a study of T-cell memory formation after mild COVID-19. Study-level findings and limits: The CD4+ clones that contracted clustered mainly within CM and EM, and the CD8+ clones concentrated in EMRA.

In TCRdb, the 5' RACE reads were re-called with MiXCR into one record per CDR3 protein. In the table there are approximately 570,000 distinct CDR3 sequences, more than 15% of which are singletons. CDR3 length: 15 amino acids. CDR1 is MRHNA, CDR2 SNTAGT, per germline. This clonotype was counted a few times. No antigen is known for it. One end of the junction fails to match germline, which may point to a read error. This sequence joins TRBV6-4 and TRBJ2-1, with 13 nucleotides matching TRBD2. This TCR derives from an adult woman who had mild COVID-19 (a few samples of this study predate the infection). Cell type and time point are not known. Material for sequencing was PBMCs or a T cell subset sorted from them (not recorded which). The DNA for the CDR3 is TGTGCCAGCAGTGACGGAGAGACTAGCGGGGGGCCCCAGGTCTTC. This codes for CASSDGETSGGPQVF.